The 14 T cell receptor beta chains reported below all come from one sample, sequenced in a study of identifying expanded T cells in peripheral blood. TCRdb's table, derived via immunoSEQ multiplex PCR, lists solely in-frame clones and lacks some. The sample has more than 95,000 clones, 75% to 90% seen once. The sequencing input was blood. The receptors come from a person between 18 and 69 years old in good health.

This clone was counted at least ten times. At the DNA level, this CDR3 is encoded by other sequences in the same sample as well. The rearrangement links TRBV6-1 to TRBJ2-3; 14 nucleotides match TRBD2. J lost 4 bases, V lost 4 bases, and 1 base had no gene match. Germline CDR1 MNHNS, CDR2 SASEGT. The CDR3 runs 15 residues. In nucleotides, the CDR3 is TGTGCCAGCAGTGGACTAGCGGGGGGGCCAGATACGCAGTATTTT. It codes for CASSGLAGGPDTQYF.

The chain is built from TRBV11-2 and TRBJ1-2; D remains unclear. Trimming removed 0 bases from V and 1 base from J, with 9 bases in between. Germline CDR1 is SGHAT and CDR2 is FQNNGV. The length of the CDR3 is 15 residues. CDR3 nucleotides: TGTGCCAGCAGCTTAGATGATTGGGGTAACTATGGCTACACCTTC. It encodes CASSLDDWGNYGYTF.

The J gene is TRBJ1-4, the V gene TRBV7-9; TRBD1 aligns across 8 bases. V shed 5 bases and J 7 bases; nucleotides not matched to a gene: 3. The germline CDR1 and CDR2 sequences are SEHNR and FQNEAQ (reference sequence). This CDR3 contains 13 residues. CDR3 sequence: CASSLDRGEKLFF. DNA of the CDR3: TGTGCCAGCAGCCTCGACAGGGGTGAAAAACTGTTTTTT.

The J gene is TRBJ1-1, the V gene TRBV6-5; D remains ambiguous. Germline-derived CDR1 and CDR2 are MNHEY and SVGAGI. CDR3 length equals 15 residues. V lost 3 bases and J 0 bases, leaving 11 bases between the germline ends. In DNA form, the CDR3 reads TGTGCCAGCAGTTATCGTCCCGGCTTGAACACTGAAGCTTTCTTT. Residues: CASSYRPGLNTEAFF.

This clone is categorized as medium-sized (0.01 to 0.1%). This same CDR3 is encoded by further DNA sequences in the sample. The CDR3 loop reads CASSGQGAYEQYF. The CDR3 coding sequence is TGTGCCAGCAGCGGGCAGGGAGCCTACGAGCAGTACTTC. This sequence joins TRBV9 and TRBJ2-7; either TRBD1 or TRBD2 may fit D (5 bases each). The CDR3 totals 13 residues. V dropped 3 bases and J dropped 2 bases, with 9 bases sitting between them. CDR1 and CDR2 (germline): SGDLS, YYNGEE.

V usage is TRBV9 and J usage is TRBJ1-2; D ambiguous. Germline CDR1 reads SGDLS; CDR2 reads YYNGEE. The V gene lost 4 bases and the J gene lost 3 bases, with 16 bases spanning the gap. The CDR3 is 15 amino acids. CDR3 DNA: TGTGCCAGCAGCCCTATGCCAAGAGACTACTATGGCTACACCTTC. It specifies CASSPMPRDYYGYTF.

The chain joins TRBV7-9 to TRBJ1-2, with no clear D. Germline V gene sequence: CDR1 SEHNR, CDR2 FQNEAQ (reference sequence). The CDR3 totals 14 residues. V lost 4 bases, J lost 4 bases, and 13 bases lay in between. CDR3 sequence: CASSSDRYGYGYTF. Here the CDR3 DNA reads TGTGCCAGCAGCTCAGATAGGTACGGCTATGGCTACACCTTC.

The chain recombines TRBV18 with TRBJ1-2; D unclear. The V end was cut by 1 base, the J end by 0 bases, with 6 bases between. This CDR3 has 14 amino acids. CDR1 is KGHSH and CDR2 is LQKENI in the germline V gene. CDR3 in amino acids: CASSPQTSNYGYTF. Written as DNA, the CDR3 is TGTGCCAGCTCACCACAGACGTCTAACTATGGCTACACCTTC.

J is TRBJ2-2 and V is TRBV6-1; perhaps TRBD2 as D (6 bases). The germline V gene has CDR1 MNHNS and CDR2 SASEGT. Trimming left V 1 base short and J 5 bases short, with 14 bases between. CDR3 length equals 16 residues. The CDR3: CASSEGVAGSTGELFF. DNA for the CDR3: TGTGCCAGCAGTGAAGGGGTCGCGGGATCGACCGGGGAGCTGTTTTTT.

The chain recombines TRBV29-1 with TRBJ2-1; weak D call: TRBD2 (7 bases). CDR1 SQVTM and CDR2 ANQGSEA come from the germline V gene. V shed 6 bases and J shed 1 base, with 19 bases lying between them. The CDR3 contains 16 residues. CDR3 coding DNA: TGCAGCGTAGACCCGGGGGGCCCGGGATCCTACAATGAGCAGTTCTTC. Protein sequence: CSVDPGGPGSYNEQFF.

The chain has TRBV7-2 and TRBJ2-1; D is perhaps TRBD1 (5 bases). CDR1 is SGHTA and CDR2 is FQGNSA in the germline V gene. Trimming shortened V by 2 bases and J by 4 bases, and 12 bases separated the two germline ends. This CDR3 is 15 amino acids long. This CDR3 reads CASSLIAQGYNEQFF. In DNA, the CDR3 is TGTGCCAGCAGCTTAATTGCCCAGGGATACAATGAGCAGTTCTTC.

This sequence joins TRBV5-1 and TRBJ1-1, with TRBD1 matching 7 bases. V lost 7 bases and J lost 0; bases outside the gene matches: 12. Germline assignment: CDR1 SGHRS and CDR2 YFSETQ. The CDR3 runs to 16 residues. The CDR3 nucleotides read TGCGCCAGCGGGGACAGCTCAAAGTCGATGAACACTGAAGCTTTCTTT. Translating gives CASGDSSKSMNTEAFF.

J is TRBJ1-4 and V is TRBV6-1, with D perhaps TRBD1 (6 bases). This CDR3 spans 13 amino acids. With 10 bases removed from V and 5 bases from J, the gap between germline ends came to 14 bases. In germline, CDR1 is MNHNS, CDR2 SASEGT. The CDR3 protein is CATLGQGNEKLFF. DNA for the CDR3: TGTGCCACCCTCGGCCAGGGGAATGAAAAACTGTTTTTT.

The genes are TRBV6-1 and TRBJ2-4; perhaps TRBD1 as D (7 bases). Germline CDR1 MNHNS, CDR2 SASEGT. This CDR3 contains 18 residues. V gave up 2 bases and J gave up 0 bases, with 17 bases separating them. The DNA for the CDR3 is TGTGCCAGCAGTGAACGGACAGGACGGGGACTAGCCAAAAACATTCAGTACTTC. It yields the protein CASSERTGRGLAKNIQYF.